Judged by abundance, the clone carrying this T cell receptor beta chain is large. Its antigen is as yet unknown. This entry belongs to a study of T cell repertoires in ileal Crohn's disease. Points from the study as a whole: Compared with CD4 T cells, sorted CD8 cells carried more expanded clones.

Germline V gene sequence: CDR1 SEHNR, CDR2 FQNEAQ (reference sequence). Trimming removed 0 bases from V and 4 bases from J; junction bases left unmatched: 14. The CDR3 length is 19 residues. The time point is: neoterminal ileum biopsy at postoperative endoscopy, about 6 months after surgery. Clones were sequenced by immunoSEQ multiplex PCR, and TCRdb holds only the in-frame ones, with some missing. The sample consists of more than 2,500 clones, roughly three quarters of them appearing once. This clonotype originated in an adult with Crohn's disease. The sequenced sample was ileal tissue. The chain links TRBV7-9 to TRBJ2-2; 7 bases align to TRBD2. CDR3 protein: CASSLAGLHLTNPTGELFF. CDR3 coding DNA: TGTGCCAGCAGCTTAGCGGGACTACACCTCACCAACCCCACCGGGGAGCTGTTTTTT. The variable domain in full, with the rest retrieved from reference TRBV7-9 and TRBJ2-2, is DTGVSQNPRHKITKRGQNVTFRCDPISEHNRLYWYRQTLGQGPEFLTYFQNEAQLEKSRLLSDRFSAERPKGSFSTLEIQRTEQGDSAMYLCASSLAGLHLTNPTGELFFGEGSRLTVL.